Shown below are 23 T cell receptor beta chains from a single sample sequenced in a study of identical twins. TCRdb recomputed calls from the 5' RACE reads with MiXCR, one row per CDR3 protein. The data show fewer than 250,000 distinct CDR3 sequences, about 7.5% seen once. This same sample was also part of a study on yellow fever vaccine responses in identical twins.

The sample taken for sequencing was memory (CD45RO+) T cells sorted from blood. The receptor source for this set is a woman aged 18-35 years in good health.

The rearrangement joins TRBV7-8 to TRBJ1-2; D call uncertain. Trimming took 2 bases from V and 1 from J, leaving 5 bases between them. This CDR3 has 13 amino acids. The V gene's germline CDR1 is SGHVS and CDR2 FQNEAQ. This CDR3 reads CASSLQLNYGYTF. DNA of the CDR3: TGTGCCAGCAGCTTACAACTTAACTATGGCTACACCTTC.

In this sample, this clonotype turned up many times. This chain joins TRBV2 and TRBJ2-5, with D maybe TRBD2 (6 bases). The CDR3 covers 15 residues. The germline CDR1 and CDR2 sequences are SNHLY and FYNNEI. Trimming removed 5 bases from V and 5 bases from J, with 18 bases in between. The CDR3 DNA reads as TGTGCCAGCAGTTTACCCGGGGGACTTGACGAGACCCAGTACTTC. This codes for CASSLPGGLDETQYF. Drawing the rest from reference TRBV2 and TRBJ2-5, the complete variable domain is EPEVTQTPSHQVTQMGQEVILRCVPISNHLYFYWYRQILGQKVEFLVSFYNNEISEKSEIFDDQFSVERPDGSNFTLKIRSTKLEDSAMYFCASSLPGGLDETQYFGPGTRLLVL.

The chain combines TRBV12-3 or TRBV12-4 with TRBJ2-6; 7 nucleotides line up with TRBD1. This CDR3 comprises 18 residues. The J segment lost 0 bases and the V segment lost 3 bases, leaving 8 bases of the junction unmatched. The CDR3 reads CASSFIGQVRSGANVLTF. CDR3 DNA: TGTGCCAGCAGTTTTATCGGACAGGTTCGCTCTGGGGCCAACGTCCTGACTTTC.

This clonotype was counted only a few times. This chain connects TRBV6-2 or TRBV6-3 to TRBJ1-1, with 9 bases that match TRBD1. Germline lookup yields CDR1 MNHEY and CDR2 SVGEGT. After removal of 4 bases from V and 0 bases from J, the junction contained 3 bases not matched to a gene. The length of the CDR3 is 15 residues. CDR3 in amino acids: CASSFWDRVNTEAFF. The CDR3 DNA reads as TGTGCCAGCAGTTTTTGGGACAGGGTGAACACTGAAGCTTTCTTT.

Here the CDR3 reads CAIGTGGGEETQYF. The CDR3 nucleotides are TGTGCCATCGGCACAGGGGGCGGGGAGGAGACCCAGTACTTC. The chain links TRBV10-3 to TRBJ2-5, with 9 bases matching TRBD1. Trimming at V came to 8 bases and at J to 5 bases, leaving 9 bases not matched to a gene. CDR1 and CDR2 (germline): ENHRY, SYGVKD. The CDR3 contains 14 residues.

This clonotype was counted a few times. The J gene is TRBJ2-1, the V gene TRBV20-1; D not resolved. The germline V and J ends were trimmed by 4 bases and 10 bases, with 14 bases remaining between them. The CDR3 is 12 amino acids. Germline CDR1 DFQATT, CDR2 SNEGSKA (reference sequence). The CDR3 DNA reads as TGCAGTGCTACGCCCCTTGAGGACGAGCAGTTCTTC. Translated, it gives CSATPLEDEQFF.

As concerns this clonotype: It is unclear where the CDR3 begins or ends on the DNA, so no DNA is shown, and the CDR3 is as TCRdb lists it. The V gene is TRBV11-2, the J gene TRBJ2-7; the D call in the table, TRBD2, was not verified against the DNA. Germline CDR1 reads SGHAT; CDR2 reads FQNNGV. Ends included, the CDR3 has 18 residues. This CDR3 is CASSRVRRTSGPMGEQYF.

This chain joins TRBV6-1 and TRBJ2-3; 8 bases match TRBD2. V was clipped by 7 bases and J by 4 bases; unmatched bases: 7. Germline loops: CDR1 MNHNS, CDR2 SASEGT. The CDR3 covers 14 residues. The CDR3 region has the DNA TGTGCCAGCAAGGTCGGGGGGGCCTCAGATACGCAGTATTTT. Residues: CASKVGGASDTQYF.

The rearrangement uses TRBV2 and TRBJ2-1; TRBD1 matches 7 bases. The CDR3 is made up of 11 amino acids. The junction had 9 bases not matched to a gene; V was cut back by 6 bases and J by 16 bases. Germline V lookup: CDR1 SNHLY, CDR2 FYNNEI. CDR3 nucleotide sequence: TGTGCCAGCAGCGCCGACAGGGAAAATTTCTTC. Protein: CASSADRENFF.

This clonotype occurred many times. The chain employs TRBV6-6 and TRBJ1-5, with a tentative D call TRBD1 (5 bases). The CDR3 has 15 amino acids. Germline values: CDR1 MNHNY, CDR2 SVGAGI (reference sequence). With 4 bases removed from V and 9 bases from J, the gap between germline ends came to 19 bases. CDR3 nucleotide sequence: TGTGCCAGCAGTTCTCCCGGGACCGGGTATCGGCCCCAGCATTTT. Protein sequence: CASSSPGTGYRPQHF.

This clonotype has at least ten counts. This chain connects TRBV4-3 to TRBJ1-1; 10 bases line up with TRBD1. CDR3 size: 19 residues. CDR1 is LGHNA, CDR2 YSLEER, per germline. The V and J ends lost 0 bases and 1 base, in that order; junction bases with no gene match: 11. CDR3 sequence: CASSQEWIPGQGSNTEAFF. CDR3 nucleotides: TGCGCCAGCAGCCAAGAATGGATTCCGGGACAGGGGTCGAACACTGAAGCTTTCTTT.

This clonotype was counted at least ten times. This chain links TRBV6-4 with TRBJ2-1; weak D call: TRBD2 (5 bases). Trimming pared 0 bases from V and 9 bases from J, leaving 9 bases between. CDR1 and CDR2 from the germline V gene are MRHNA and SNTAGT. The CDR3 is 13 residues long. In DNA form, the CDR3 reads TGTGCCAGCAGTGACTCGTCTGAGGGTGAGCAGTTCTTC. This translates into CASSDSSEGEQFF.

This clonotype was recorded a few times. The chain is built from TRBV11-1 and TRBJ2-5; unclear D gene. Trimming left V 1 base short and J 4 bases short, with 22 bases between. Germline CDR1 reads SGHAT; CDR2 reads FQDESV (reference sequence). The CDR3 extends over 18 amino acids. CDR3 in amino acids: CASSLDPLEHFLRETQYF. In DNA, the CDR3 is TGTGCCAGCAGCTTAGACCCACTTGAACATTTTCTCCGAGAGACCCAGTACTTC.

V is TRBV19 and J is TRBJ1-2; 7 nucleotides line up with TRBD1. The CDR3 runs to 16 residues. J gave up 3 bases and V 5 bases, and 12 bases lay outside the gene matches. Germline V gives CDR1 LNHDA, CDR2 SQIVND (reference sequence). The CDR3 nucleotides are TGTGCCAGTAGTGAGGGGGACAGCAGCCGGTACTATGGCTACACCTTC. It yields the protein CASSEGDSSRYYGYTF.

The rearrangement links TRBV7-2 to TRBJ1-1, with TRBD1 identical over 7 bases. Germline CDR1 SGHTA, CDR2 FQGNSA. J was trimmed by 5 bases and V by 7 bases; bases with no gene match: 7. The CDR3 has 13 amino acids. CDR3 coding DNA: TGTGCCAGCACCCTTAAGGGGGCAACTGAAGCTTTCTTT. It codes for CASTLKGATEAFF. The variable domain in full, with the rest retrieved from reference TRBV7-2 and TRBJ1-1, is GAGVSQSPSNKVTEKGKDVELRCDPISGHTALYWYRQSLGQGLEFLIYFQGNSAPDKSGLPSDRFSAERTGGSVSTLTIQRTQQEDSAVYLCASTLKGATEAFFGQGTRLTVV.

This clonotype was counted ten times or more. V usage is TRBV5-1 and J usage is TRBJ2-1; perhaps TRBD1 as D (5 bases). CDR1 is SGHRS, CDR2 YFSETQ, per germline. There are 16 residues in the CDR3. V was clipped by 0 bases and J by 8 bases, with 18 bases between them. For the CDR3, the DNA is TGCGCCAGCAGCTTGGTCCAGGGCGCGAATTCCTATGAGCAGTTCTTC. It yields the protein CASSLVQGANSYEQFF.

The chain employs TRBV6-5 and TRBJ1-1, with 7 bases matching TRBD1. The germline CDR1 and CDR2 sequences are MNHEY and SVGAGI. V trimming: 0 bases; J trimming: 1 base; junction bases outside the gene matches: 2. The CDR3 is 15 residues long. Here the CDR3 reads CASSYSRTGNTEAFF. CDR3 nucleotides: TGTGCCAGCAGTTACTCGAGGACAGGGAACACTGAAGCTTTCTTT.

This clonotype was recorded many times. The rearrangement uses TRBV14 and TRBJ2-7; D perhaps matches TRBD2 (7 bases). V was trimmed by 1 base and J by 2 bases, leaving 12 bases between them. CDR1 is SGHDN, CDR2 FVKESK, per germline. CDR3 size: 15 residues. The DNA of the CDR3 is TGTGCCAGCAGCCAAGGGGCGGGGGCGCCCTACGAGCAGTACTTC. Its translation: CASSQGAGAPYEQYF.

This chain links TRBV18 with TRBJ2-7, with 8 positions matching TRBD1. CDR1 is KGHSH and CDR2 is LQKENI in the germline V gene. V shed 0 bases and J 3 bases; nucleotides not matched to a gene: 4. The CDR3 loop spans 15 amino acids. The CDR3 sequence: CASSPPGQAFYEQYF. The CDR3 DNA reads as TGTGCCAGCTCACCACCGGGACAGGCCTTCTACGAGCAGTACTTC.

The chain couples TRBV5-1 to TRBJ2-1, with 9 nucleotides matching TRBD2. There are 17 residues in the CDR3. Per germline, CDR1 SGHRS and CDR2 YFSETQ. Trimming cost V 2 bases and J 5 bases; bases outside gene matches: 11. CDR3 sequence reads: CASSFGSSGNFNNEQFF. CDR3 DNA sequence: TGCGCCAGCAGCTTCGGTTCTAGCGGGAATTTTAACAATGAGCAGTTCTTC.

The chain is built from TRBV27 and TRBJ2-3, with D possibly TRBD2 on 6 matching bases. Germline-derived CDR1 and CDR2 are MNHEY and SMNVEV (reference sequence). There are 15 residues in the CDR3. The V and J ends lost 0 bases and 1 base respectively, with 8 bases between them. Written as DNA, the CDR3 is TGTGCCAGCAGTTTATCTAGCGGTCGCACAGATACGCAGTATTTT. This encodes CASSLSSGRTDTQYF.

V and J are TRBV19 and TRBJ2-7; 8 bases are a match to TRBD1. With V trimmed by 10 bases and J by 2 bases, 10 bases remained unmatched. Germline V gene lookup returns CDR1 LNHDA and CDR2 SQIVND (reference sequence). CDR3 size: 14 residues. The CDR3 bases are TGTGCCACCGGGACAGGTTCCCCTCCCTACGAGCAGTACTTC. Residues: CATGTGSPPYEQYF.

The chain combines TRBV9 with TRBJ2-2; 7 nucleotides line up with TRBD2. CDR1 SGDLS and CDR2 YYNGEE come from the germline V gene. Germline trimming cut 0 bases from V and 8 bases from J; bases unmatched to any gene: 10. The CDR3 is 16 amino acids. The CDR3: CASSVAWLTSVGELFF. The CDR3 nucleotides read TGTGCCAGCAGCGTAGCCTGGCTTACTAGCGTGGGGGAGCTGTTTTTT.